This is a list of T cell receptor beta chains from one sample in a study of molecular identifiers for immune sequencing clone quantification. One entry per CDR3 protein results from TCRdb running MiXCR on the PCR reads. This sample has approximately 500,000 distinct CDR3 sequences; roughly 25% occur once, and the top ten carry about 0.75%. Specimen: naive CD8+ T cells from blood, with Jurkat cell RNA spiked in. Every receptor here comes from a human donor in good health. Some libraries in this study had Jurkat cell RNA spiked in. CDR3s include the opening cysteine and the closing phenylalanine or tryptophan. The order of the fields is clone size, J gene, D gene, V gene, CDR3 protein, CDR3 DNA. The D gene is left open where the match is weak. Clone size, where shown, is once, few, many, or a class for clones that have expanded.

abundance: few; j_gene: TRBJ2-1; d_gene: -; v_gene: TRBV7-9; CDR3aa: CASSPILSDEQFF; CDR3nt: TGTGCCAGCAGCCCTATTCTAAGTGATGAGCAGTTCTTC
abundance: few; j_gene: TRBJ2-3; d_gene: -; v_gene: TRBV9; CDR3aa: CASSVEEGPTDTQYF; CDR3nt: TGTGCCAGCAGCGTAGAAGAGGGACCCACAGATACGCAGTATTTT
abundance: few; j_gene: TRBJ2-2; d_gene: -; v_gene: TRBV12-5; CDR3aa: CASGFFQSGELFF; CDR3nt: TGTGCTAGTGGTTTTTTTCAATCCGGGGAGCTGTTTTTT
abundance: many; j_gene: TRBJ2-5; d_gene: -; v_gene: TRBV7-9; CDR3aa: CASSLWTLEHQETQYF; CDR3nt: TGTGCCAGCAGCTTATGGACTCTAGAGCACCAAGAGACCCAGTACTTC
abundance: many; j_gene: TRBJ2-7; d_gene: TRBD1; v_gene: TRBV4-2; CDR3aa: CASSQGQGGSYEQYF; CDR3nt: TGTGCCAGCAGCCAGGGACAGGGTGGCTCCTACGAGCAGTACTTC
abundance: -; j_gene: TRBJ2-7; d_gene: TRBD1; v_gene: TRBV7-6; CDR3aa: CASSRGTGVYEQYF; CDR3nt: TGTGCCAGCAGCCGCGGGACAGGGGTTTACGAGCAGTACTTC
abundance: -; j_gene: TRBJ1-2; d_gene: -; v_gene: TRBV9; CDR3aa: CASSVDAGVPFDYSYTF; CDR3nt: TGTGCCAGCAGCGTAGACGCAGGGGTACCTTTTGACTATAGCTACACCTTC
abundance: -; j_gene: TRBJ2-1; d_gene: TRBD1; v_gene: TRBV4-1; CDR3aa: CASSQAFQKRQGHNEQFF; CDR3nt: TGCGCCAGCAGCCAAGCTTTTCAAAAACGACAGGGCCACAATGAGCAGTTCTTC
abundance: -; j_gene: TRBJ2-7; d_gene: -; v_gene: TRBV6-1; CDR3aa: CASKGTHFYEQYF; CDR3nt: TGTGCCAGCAAAGGGACGCACTTCTACGAGCAGTACTTC
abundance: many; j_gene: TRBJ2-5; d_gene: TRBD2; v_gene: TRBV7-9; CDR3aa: CASSLVLAGEETQYF; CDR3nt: TGTGCCAGCAGCTTAGTCCTAGCGGGAGAAGAGACCCAGTACTTC
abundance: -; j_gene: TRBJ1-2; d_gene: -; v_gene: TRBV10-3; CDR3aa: CAITQAPGDGYTF; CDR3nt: TGTGCCATCACCCAAGCACCCGGGGATGGCTACACCTTC
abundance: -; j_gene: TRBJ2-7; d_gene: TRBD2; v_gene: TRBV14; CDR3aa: CASSQDSLRDYEQNF; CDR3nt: TGTGCCAGCAGCCAGGACTCACTGAGGGACTACGAGCAGAACTTC
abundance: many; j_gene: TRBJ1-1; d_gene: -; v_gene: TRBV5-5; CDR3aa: CASSFGGYRTEAFF; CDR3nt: TGTGCCAGCAGCTTTGGAGGGTATAGGACTGAAGCTTTCTTT
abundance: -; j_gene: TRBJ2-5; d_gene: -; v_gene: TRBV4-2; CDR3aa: CASSQGARWWETQYF; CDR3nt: TGTGCCAGCAGCCAAGGGGCTAGGTGGTGGGAGACCCAGTACTTC
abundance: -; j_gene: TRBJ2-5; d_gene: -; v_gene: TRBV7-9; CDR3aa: CASSPRGGGEETQYF; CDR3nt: TGTGCCAGCAGCCCCAGAGGAGGGGGCGAGGAGACCCAGTACTTC
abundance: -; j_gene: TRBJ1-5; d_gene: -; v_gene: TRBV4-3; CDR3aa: CANSQDCGQPQHF; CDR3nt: TGCGCCAACAGCCAAGATTGCGGTCAGCCCCAGCATTTT
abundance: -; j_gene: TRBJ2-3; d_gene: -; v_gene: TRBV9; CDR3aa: CASSVRGGTDMQYF; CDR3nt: TGTGCCAGCAGCGTGCGGGGCGGCACAGATATGCAGTATTTT
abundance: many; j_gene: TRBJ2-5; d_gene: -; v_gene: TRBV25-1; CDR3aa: CASSESRLETQYF; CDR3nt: TGTGCCAGCAGTGAATCTAGGCTAGAGACCCAGTACTTC
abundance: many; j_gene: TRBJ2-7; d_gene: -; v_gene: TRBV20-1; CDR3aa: CSAREGRVSEQYF; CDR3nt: TGCAGTGCTAGAGAAGGCAGGGTGAGCGAGCAGTACTTC
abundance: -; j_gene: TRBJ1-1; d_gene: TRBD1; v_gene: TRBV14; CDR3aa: CASSRTGTGSWTEAFF; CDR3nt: TGTGCCAGCAGCCGCACCGGGACAGGGTCATGGACTGAAGCTTTCTTT
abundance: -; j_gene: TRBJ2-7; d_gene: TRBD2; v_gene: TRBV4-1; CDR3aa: CASSQAASGIYEQYF; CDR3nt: TGCGCCAGCAGCCAAGCGGCTAGCGGGATATACGAGCAGTACTTC
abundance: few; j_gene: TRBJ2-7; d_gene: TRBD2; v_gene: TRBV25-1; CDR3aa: CASSPTSLLSGRGTYEQYF; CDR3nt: TGTGCCAGCAGTCCCACTTCCCTCCTTAGCGGGAGGGGGACCTACGAGCAGTACTTC
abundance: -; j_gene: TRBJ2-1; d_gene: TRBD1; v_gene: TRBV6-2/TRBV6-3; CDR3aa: CASGPWTGSYNEQFF; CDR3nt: TGTGCCAGCGGCCCGTGGACAGGCTCCTACAATGAGCAGTTCTTC
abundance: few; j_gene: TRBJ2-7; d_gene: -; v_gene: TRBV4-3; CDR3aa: CASSQDLGPYYEQYF; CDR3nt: TGCGCCAGCAGCCAAGACCTTGGACCGTACTACGAGCAGTACTTC
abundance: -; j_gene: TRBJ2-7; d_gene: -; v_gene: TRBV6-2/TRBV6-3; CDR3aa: CAGNPGLTYEQYF; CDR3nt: TGTGCCGGCAACCCGGGACTTACCTACGAGCAGTACTTC
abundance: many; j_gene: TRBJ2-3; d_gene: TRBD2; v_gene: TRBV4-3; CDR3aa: CASSQAGGPQYF; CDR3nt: TGCGCCAGCAGCCAAGCGGGGGGGCCGCAGTATTTT
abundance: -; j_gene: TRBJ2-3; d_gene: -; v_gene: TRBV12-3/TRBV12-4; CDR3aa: CASSLVGQFHGDTQYF; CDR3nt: TGTGCCAGCAGTTTGGTAGGGCAGTTCCATGGCGATACGCAGTATTTT
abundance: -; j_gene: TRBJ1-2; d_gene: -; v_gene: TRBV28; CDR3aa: CASSLYGGAPYGYTF; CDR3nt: TGTGCCAGCAGTTTATATGGGGGGGCGCCTTATGGCTACACCTTC
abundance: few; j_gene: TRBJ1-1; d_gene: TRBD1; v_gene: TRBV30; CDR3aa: CAWAQGAGGAFF; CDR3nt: TGTGCCTGGGCCCAGGGGGCGGGTGGTGCTTTCTTT
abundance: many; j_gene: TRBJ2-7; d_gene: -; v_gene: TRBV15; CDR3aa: CATSSGQPVPYEQYF; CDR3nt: TGTGCCACCAGCAGCGGACAGCCGGTCCCCTACGAGCAGTACTTC
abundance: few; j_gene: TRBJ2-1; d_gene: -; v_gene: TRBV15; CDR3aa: CATSEGEGEQFF; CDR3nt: TGTGCCACCAGTGAAGGGGAAGGTGAGCAGTTCTTC
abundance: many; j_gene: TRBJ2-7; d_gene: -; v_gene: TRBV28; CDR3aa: CAIGPYGEYEQYF; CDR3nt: TGTGCCATTGGCCCCTACGGGGAGTACGAGCAGTACTTC
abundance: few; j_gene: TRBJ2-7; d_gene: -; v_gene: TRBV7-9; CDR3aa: CASRDSTRYEQYF; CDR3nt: TGTGCCAGCAGGGACAGTACTCGGTACGAGCAGTACTTC
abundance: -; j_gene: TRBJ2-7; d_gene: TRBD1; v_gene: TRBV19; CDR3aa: CASSMGTGTYEQYF; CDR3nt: TGTGCCAGTAGTATGGGGACAGGAACCTACGAGCAGTACTTC
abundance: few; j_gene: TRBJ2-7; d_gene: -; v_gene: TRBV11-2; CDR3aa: CASSHRVTPYEQYF; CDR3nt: TGTGCCAGCAGCCACAGGGTAACGCCCTACGAGCAGTACTTC
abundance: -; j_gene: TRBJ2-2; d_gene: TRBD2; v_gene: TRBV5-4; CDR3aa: CASSSTSVGGELFF; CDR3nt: TGTGCCAGCAGCTCGACTAGCGTGGGCGGGGAGCTGTTTTTT
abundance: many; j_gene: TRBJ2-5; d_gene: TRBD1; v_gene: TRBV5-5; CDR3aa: CASSLVQQGAGGQETQYF; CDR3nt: TGTGCCAGCAGCTTGGTTCAACAGGGGGCAGGAGGACAAGAGACCCAGTACTTC
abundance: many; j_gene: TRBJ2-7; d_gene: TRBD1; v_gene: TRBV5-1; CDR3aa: CASSLVPGGYEQYF; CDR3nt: TGCGCCAGCAGCTTGGTTCCAGGGGGCTACGAGCAGTACTTC
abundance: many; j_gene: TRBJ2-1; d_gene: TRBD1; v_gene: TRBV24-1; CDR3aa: CATSERTGSGGEQFF; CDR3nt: TGTGCCACCAGTGAAAGGACAGGGTCAGGTGGGGAGCAGTTCTTC
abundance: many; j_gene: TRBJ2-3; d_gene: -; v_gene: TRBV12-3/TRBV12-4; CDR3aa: CASSLHRGSTDTQYF; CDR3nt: TGTGCCAGCAGTTTACACCGAGGAAGCACAGATACGCAGTATTTT
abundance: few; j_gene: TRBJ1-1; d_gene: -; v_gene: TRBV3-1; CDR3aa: CASSREPNTEAFF; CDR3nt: TGTGCCAGCAGCCGGGAACCGAACACTGAAGCTTTCTTT
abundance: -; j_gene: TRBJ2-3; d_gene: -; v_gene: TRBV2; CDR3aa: CASTQLALVDTQYF; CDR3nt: TGTGCCAGCACCCAACTGGCCCTGGTAGATACGCAGTATTTT
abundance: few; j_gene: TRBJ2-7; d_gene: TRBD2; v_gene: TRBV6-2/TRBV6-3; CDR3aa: CASRSGLAGVDEQYF; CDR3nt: TGTGCCAGCAGAAGCGGACTAGCGGGAGTCGACGAGCAGTACTTC
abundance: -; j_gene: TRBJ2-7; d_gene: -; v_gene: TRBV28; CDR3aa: CASDGTDELYEQYF; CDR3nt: TGTGCCAGCGACGGGACGGACGAACTCTACGAGCAGTACTTC
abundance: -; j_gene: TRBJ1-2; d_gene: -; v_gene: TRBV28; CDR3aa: CASSPHDRWRNYGYTF; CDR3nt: TGTGCCAGCAGCCCTCACGACAGGTGGCGCAACTATGGCTACACCTTC
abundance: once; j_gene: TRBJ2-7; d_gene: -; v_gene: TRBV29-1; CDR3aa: CSVVSWRGCEQYF; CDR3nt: TGCAGCGTTGTATCCTGGAGGGGCTGCGAGCAGTACTTC
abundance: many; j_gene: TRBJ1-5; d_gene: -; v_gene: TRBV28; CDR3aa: CASSTPELRDRQGAYQPQHF; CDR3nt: TGTGCCAGCAGCACACCAGAACTCCGGGACCGACAAGGGGCGTACCAGCCCCAGCATTTT
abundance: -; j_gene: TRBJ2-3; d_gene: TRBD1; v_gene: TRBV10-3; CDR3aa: CAISRGQGFLTDAQYF; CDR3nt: TGTGCCATCAGTAGAGGACAGGGGTTCCTAACAGATGCGCAGTATTTT
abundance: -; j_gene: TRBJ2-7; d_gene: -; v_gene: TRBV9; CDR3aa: CASSSTGTDLSEQYF; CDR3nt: TGTGCCAGCAGCTCCACCGGGACGGACCTATCCGAGCAGTACTTC
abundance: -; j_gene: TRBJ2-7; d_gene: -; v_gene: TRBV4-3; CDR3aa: CASSTSPAYEQYF; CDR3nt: TGCGCCAGCAGCACTAGTCCCGCCTACGAGCAGTACTTC
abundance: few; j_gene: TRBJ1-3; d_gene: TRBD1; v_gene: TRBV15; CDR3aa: CATSTYRGLSGNTIYF; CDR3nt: TGTGCCACCAGCACATACAGGGGGCTCTCTGGAAACACCATATATTTT
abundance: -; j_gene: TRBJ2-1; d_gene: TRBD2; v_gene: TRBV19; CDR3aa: CASSTQSGSSYNEQFF; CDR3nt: TGTGCCAGTAGTACTCAGAGCGGGAGCTCCTACAATGAGCAGTTCTTC
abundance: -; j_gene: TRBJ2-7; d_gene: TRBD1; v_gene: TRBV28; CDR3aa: CASSSRTGTYEQYF; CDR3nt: TGTGCCAGCAGTTCGAGGACAGGAACCTACGAGCAGTACTTC